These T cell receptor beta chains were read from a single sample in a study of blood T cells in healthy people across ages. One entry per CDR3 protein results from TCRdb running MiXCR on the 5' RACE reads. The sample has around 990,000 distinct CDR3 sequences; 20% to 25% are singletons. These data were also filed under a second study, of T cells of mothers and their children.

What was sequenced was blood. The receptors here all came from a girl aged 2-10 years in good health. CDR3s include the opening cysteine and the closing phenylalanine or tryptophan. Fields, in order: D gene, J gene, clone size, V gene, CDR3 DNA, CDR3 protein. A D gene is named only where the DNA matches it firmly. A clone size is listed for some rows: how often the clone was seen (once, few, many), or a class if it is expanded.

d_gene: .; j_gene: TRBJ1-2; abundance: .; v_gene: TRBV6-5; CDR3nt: TGTGCCAGCAGCCCCATCACCACTTCCCGGGGTGGCTACACCTTC; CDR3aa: CASSPITTSRGGYTF
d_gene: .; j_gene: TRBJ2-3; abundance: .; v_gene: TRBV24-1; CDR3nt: TGTGCCACCAGTGATTGGAGACTCACAGATACGCAGTATTTT; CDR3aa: CATSDWRLTDTQYF
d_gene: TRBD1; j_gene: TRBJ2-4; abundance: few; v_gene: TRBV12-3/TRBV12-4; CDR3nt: TGTGCCAGCAGCGACTCGTCAGGGGGTGCCAAAAACATTCAGTACTTC; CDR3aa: CASSDSSGGAKNIQYF
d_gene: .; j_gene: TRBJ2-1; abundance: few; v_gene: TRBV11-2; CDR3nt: TGTGCCAGCAGCTTATCGCGACTAGAGGGTTACAATGAGCAGTTCTTC; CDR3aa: CASSLSRLEGYNEQFF
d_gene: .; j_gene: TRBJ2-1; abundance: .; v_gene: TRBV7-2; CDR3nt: TGTGCCAGCAGCTCCGGCTCAGGGTACAATGAGCAGTTCTTC; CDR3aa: CASSSGSGYNEQFF
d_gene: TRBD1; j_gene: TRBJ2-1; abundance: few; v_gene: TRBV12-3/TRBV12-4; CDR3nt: TGTGCCAGCAGCTCGGCCGGGGGACAGGCAAGCTATGAGCAGTTCTTC; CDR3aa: CASSSAGGQASYEQFF
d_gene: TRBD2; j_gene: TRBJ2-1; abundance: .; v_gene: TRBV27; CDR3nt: TGTGCCAGCAGTTTACTTGAGGGACTAGAGCAGTTCTTC; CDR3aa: CASSLLEGLEQFF
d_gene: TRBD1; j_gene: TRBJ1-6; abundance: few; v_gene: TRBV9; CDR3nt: TGTGCCAGCAGCGGACCGGGACAGGTTGATTCACCCCTCCACTTT; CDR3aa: CASSGPGQVDSPLHF
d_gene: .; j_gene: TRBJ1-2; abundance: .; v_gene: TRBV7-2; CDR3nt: TGTGCCAGCAGCTTTTGGAGCGGTTTGAACTATGGCTACACCTTC; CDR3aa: CASSFWSGLNYGYTF
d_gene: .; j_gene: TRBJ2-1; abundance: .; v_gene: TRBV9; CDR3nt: TGTGCCAGCAGCGACCCTCTGGCAGAAACCTACAATGAGCAGTTCTTC; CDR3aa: CASSDPLAETYNEQFF
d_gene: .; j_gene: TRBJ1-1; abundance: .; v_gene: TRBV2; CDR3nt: TGTGCCAGCAGTGGACGTCCGAACACTGAAGCTTCCTTT; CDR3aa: CASSGRPNTEASF
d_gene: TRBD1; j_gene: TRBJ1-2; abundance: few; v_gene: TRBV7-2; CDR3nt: TGTGCCAGCAGCTCCCGGCTTCGGACAGGGGCGGACTACACCTTC; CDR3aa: CASSSRLRTGADYTF
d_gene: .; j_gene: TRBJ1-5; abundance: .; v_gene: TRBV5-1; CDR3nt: TGCGCCAGCCTGGGACCGCACGAATCTGATAGCAATCAGCCCCAGCATTTT; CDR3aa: CASLGPHESDSNQPQHF
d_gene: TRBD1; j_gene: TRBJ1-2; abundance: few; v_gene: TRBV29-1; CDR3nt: TGCAGCGCTAGGACAGGGCTTCCCGGCTACACCTTC; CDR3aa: CSARTGLPGYTF
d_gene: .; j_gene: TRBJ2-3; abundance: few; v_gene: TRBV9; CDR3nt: TGTGCCAGCAGCGCCGACCGGAGGGACGGGGTGTTAGATACGCAGTATTTT; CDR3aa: CASSADRRDGVLDTQYF
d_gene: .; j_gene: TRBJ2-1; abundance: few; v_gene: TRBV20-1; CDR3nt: TGCAGTGCCAAGAGTTACAGCACCCAGCAGTTCTTC; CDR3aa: CSAKSYSTQQFF
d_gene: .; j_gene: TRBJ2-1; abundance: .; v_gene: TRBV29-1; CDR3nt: TGCAGCGTTGAAATAAGAGGTTACTACAATGAGCAGTTCTTC; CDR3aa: CSVEIRGYYNEQFF
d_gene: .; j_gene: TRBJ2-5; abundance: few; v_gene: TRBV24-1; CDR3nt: TGCGCCACCAGTGATTTGAGGGCACACAATGAGCGGTTCTTC; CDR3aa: CATSDLRAHNERFF
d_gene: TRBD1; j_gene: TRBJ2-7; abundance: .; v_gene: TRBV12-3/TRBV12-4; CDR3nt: TGTGCCAGCGCTCCGGGACAGGGCTACGAGCAGTACTTC; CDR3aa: CASAPGQGYEQYF
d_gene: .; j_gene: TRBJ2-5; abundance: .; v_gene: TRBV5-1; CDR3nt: TGCGCCAGCAGCTTGGATGGGGCCCAGTACTTC; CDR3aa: CASSLDGAQYF